Each of the 3 T cell receptor beta chains below was sequenced from the same sample in a study of cytomegalovirus exposure and HLA in healthy donors. Amplification used 60 Vbeta primers and 13 Jbeta primers. Data came from immunoSEQ multiplex PCR; TCRdb stores just in-frame clones and leaves some out. The table gives 200,000 or so clones; the top ten clones make up about 0.74% of it. Source material: PBMCs. The source of these receptors is a boy aged 5-17 years in good health and CMV-seronegative.

CDR3 amino acids: CAISESGTGRDTEAFF. The CDR3 nucleotides are TGTGCCATCAGTGAGTCAGGGACAGGTAGGGACACTGAAGCTTTCTTT. The J gene is TRBJ1-1, the V gene TRBV10-3, with 8 bases fitting TRBD1. Trimming at V came to 0 bases and at J to 3 bases, leaving 6 bases not matched to a gene. The CDR3 loop spans 16 amino acids. The germline CDR1 and CDR2 sequences are ENHRY and SYGVKD.

This chain connects TRBV4-2 to TRBJ1-2; 8 nucleotides align to TRBD1. CDR1 is LGHNA, CDR2 YNFKEQ, per germline. The CDR3 totals 14 residues. V was clipped by 5 bases and J by 2 bases; unmatched bases: 4. Here the CDR3 reads CASSSGTGNYGYTF. The CDR3 DNA reads as TGTGCCAGCAGCTCCGGGACAGGCAACTATGGCTACACCTTC.

V usage is TRBV5-4 and J usage is TRBJ1-1; D might be TRBD1 (5 bases). This CDR3 is 13 amino acids long. Germline loops: CDR1 SGHNT, CDR2 YYREEE (reference sequence). The V gene lost 2 bases and the J gene lost 7 bases, with 12 bases spanning the gap. The CDR3 DNA sequence: TGTGCCAGCAGCTTAGTCAGGGAAGGTGAAGCTTTCTTT. This gives the protein CASSLVREGEAFF.